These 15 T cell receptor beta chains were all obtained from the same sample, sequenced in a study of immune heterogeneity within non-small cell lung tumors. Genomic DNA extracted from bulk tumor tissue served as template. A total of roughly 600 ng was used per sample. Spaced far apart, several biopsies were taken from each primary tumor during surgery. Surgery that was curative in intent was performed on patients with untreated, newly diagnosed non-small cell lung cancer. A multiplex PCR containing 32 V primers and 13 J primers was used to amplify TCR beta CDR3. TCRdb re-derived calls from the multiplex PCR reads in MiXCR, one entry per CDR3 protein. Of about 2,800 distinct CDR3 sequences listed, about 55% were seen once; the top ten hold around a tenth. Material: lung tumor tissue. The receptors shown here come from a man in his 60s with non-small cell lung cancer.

The CDR3 DNA sequence: TGTGCCTGTACGGGACAGGGGGCGACAGATACGCAGTATTTT. Translated, it gives CACTGQGATDTQYF. The V and J genes are TRBV30 and TRBJ2-3, with 12 bases fitting TRBD1. This CDR3 contains 14 residues. V shed 6 bases, J shed 3 bases, and the junction held 4 bases outside the gene matches. Germline V CDR1 and CDR2: GTSNPN, SVGIG (reference sequence).

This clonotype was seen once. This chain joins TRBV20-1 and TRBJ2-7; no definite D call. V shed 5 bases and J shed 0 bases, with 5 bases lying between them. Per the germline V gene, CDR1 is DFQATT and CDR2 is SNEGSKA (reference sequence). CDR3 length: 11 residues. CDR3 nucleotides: TGCAGTGCTGGGGACTCCTACGAGCAGTACTTC. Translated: CSAGDSYEQYF.

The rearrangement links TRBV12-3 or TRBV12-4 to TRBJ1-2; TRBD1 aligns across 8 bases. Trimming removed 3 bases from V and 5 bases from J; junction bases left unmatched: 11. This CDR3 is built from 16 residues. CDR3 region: CASSLPIRGPVYGYTF. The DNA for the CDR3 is TGTGCCAGCAGTTTGCCTATCAGGGGGCCCGTGTATGGCTACACCTTC.

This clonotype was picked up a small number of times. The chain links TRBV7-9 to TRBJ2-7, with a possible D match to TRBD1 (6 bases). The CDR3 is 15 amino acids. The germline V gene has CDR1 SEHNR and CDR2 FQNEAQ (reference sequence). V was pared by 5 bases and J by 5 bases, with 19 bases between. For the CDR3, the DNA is TGTGCCAGCAGCAACAAGACAGGTTTCTTAGACGAGCAGTACTTC. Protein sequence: CASSNKTGFLDEQYF.

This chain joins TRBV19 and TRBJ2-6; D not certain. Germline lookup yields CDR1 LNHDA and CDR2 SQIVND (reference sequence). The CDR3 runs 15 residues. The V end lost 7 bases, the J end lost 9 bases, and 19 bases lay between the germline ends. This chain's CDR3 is CASMVHGAIDNVLTF. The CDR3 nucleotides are TGTGCCAGTATGGTCCATGGAGCCATAGACAACGTCCTGACTTTC.

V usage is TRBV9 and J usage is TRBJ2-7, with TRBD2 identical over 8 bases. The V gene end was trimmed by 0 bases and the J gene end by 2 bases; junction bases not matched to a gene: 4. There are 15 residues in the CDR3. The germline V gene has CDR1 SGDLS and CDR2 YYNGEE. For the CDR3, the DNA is TGTGCCAGCAGCGTAGCGGGAGGGCCCCCCTACGAGCAGTACTTC. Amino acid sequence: CASSVAGGPPYEQYF.

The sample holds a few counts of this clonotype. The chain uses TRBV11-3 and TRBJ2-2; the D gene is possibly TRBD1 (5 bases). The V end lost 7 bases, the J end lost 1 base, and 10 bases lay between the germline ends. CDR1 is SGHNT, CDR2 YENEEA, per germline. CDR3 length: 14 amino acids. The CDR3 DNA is TGTGCCAGCACGAAGGGGCTGAACACCGGGGAGCTGTTTTTT. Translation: CASTKGLNTGELFF.

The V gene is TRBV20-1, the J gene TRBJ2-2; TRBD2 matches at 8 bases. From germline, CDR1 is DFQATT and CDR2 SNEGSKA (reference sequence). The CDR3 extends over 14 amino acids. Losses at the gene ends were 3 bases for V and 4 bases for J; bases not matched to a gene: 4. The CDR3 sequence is CSASTGGITGELFF. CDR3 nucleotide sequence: TGCAGTGCTAGTACGGGAGGGATCACCGGGGAGCTGTTTTTT.

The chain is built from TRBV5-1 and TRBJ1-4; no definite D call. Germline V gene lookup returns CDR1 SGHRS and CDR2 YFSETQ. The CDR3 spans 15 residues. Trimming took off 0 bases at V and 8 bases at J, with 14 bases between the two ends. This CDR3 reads CASSLAAGRGEKLFF. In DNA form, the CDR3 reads TGCGCCAGCAGCTTGGCCGCAGGTCGGGGAGAAAAACTGTTTTTT.

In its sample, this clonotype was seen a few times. The CDR3 region is CASVPTGAYEQYF. DNA of the CDR3: TGTGCCAGCGTCCCAACAGGGGCCTACGAGCAGTACTTC. The V and J genes are TRBV28 and TRBJ2-7; TRBD1 aligns across 7 bases. The CDR3 covers 13 residues. Per the germline V gene, CDR1 is MDHEN and CDR2 is SYDVKM. V was pared by 8 bases and J by 2 bases, with 6 bases of the junction left unmatched.

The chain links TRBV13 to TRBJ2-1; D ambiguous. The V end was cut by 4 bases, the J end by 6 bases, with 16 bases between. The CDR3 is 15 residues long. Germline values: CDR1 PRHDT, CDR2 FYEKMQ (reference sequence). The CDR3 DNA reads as TGTGCCAGCAGCTCCGCGACAAGCGTGGGCAATGAGCAGTTCTTC. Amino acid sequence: CASSSATSVGNEQFF.

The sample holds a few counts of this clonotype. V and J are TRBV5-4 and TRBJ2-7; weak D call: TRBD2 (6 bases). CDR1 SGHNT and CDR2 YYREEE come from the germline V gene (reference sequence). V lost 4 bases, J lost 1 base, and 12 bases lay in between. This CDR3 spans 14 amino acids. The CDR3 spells CASSDLEGSYEQYF. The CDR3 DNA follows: TGTGCCAGCAGCGATCTGGAGGGATCCTACGAGCAGTACTTC.

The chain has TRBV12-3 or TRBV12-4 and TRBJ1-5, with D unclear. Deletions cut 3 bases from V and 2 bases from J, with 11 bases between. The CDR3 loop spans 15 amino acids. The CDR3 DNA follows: TGTGCCAGCAGTTTGGGTGCTAAGGGCAATCAGCCCCAGCATTTT. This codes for CASSLGAKGNQPQHF.

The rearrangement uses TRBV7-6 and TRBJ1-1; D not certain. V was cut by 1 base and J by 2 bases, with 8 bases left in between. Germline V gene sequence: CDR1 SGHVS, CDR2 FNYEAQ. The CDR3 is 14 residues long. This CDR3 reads CASSLEAVNTEAFF. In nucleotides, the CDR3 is TGTGCCAGCAGCTTAGAAGCAGTAAACACTGAAGCTTTCTTT. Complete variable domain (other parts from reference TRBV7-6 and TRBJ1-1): GAGVSQSPRYKVTKRGQDVALRCDPISGHVSLYWYRQALGQGPEFLTYFNYEAQQDKSGLPNDRFSAERPEGSISTLTIQRTEQRDSAMYRCASSLEAVNTEAFFGQGTRLTVV.

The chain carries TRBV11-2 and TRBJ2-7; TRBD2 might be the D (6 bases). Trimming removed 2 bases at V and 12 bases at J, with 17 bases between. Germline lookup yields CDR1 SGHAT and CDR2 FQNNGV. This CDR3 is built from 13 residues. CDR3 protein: CASSLRRGGDPYF. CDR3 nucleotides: TGTGCCAGCAGCTTAAGGCGCGGAGGGGACCCGTACTTC.